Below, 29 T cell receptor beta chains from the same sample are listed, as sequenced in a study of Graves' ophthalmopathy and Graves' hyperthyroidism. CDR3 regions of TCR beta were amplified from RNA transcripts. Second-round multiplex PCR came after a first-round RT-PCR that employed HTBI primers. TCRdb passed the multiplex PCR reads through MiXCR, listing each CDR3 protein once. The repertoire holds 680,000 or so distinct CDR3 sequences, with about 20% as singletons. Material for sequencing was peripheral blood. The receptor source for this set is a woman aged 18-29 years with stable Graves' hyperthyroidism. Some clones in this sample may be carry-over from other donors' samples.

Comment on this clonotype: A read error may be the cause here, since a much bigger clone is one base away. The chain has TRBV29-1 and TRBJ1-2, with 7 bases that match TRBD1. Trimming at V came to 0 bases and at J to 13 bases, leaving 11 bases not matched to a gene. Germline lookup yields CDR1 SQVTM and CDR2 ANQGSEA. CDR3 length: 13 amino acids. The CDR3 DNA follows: TGCAGCGTTGAAGATGGGACAGCCCCCCTAGGCACCTTC. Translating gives CSVEDGTAPLGTF.

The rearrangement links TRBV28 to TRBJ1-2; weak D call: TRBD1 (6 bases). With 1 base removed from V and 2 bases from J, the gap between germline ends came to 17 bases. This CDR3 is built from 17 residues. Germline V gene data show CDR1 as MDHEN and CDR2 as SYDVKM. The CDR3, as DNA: TGTGCCAGCAGTTTATCCCAGACCCTCGACAGGAACTATGGCTACACCTTC. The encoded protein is CASSLSQTLDRNYGYTF.

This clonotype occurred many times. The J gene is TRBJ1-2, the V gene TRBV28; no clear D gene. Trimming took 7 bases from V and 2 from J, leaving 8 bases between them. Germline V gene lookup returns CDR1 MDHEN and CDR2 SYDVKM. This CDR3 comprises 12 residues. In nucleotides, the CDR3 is TGTGCCAGCACCGTAGGGAACTATGGCTACACCTTC. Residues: CASTVGNYGYTF.

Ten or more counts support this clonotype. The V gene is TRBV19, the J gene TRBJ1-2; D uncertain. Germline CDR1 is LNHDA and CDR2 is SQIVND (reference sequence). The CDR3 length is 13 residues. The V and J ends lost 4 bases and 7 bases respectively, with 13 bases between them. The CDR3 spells CASSTPHRSGYTF. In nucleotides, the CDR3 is TGTGCCAGTAGTACGCCCCACAGAAGTGGCTACACCTTC.

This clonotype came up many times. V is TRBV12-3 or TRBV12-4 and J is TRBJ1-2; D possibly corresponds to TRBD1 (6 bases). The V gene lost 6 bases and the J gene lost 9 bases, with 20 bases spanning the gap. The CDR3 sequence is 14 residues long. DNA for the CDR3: TGTGCCAGCAGCTTTGGTGGGGGGGCGCAACGCTACACCTTC. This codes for CASSFGGGAQRYTF.

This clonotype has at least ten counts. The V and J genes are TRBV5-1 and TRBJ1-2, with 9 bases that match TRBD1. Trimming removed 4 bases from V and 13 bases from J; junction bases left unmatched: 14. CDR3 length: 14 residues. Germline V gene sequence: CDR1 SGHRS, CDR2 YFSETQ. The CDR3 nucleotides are TGCGCCAGCAGCCTGGACAGGGGACCGCATGTGAGCACCTTC. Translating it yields CASSLDRGPHVSTF.

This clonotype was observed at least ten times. The CDR3 DNA is TGTGCCACCGGAAGGGCAGAGACCCAGTACTTC. Its protein product is CATGRAETQYF. J is TRBJ2-5 and V is TRBV6-1; D gene uncertain. The CDR3 runs to 11 residues. V lost 10 bases to trimming and J lost 4 bases, with 10 bases between them. Germline V CDR1 and CDR2: MNHNS, SASEGT.

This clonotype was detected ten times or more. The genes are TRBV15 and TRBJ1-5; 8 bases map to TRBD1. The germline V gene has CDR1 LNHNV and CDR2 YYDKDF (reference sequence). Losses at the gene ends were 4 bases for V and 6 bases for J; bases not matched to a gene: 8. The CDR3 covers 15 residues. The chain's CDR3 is CATSTYRTGIQPQHF. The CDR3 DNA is TGTGCCACCAGCACCTACCGGACAGGGATTCAGCCCCAGCATTTT. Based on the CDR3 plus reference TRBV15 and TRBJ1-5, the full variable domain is DAMVIQNPRYQVTQFGKPVTLSCSQTLNHNVMYWYQQKSSQAPKLLFHYYDKDFNNEADTPDNFQSRRPNTSFCFLDIRSPGLGDTAMYLCATSTYRTGIQPQHFGDGTRLSIL.

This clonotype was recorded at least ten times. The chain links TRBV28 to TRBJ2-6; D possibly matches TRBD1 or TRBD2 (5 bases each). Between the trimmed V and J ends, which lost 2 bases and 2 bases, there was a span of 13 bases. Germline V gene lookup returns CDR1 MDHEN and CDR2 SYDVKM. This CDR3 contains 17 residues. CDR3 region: CASSLKRGFPGANVLTF. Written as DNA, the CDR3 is TGTGCCAGCAGTTTAAAGAGGGGTTTTCCTGGGGCCAACGTCCTGACTTTC. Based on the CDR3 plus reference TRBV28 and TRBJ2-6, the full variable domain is DVKVTQSSRYLVKRTGEKVFLECVQDMDHENMFWYRQDPGLGLRLIYFSYDVKMKEKGDIPEGYSVSREKKERFSLILESASTNQTSMYLCASSLKRGFPGANVLTFGAGSRLTVL.

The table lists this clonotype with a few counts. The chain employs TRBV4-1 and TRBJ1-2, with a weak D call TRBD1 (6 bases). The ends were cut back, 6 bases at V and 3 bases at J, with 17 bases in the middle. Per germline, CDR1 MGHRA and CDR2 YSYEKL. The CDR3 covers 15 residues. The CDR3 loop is CASSPGGGYHYGYTF. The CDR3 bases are TGCGCCAGCAGTCCGGGGGGCGGTTATCACTATGGCTACACCTTC.

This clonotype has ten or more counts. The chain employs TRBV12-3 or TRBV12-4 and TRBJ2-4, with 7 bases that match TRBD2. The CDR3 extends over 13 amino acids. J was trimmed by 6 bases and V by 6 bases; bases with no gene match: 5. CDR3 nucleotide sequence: TGTGCCAGCAGCATGGGCGGGGGAAACATTCAGTACTTC. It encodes CASSMGGGNIQYF.

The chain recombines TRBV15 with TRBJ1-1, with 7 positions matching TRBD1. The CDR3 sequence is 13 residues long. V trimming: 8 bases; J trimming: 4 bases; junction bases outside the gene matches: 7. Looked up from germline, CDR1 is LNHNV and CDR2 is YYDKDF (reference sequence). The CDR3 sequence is CATSTGLATEAFF. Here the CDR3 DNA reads TGTGCCACCTCGACAGGGCTTGCCACTGAAGCTTTCTTT.

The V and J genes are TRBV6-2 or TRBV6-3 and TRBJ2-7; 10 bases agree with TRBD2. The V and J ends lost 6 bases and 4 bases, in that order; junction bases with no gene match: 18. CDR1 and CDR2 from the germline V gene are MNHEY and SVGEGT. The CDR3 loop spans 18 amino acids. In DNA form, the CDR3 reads TGTGCCAGCAGGGCAGGGACTAGCGACCCCAGGGCCATTTACGAGCAGTACTTC. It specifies CASRAGTSDPRAIYEQYF.

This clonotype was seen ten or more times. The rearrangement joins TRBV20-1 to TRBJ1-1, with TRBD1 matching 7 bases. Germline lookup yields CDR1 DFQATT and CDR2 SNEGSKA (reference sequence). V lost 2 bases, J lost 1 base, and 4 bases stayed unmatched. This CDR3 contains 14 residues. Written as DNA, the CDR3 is TGCAGTGCTAGAACCGGGACAGCGAACACTGAAGCTTTCTTT. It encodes CSARTGTANTEAFF.

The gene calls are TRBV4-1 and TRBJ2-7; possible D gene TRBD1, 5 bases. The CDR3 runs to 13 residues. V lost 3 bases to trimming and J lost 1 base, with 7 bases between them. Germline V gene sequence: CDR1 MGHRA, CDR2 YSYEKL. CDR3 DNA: TGCGCCAGCAGCCACAGGGCATCCTACGAGCAGTACTTC. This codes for CASSHRASYEQYF.

CDR3 sequence (DNA): TGTGCCAGCAGCCGGGGACCGAGTGTTCTTCAAGAGACCCAGTACTTC. It codes for CASSRGPSVLQETQYF. The chain carries TRBV5-6 and TRBJ2-5; D possibly uses TRBD1 or TRBD2 (5 bases each). Trimming cost V 4 bases and J 2 bases, with 18 bases left between them. Germline values: CDR1 SGHDT, CDR2 YYEEEE. This CDR3 has 16 amino acids.

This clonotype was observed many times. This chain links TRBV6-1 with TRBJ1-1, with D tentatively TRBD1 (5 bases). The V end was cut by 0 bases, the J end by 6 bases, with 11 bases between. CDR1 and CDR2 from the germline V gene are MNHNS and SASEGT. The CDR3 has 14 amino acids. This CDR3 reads CASSEADSSAEAFF. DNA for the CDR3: TGTGCCAGCAGTGAAGCAGACAGTAGCGCTGAAGCTTTCTTT.

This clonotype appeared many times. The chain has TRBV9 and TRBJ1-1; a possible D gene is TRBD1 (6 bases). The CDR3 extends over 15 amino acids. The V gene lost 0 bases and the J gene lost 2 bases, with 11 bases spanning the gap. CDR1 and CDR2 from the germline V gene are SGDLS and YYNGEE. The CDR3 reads CASSVAGGENTEAFF. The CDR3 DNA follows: TGTGCCAGCAGCGTAGCCGGGGGCGAAAACACTGAAGCTTTCTTT.

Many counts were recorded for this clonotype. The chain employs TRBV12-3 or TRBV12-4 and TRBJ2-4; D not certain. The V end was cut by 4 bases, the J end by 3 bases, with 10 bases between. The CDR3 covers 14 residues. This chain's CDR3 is CASSSVHDKNIQYF. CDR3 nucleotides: TGTGCCAGCAGTTCAGTACACGACAAAAACATTCAGTACTTC.

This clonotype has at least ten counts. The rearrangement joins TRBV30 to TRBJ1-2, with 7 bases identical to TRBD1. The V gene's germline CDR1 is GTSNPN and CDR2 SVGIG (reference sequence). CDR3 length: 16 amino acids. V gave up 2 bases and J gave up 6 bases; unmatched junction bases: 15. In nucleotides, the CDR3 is TGTGCCTGGAGTTCTACGAGGGTACAGGGGAGCGATGGCTACACCTTC. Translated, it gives CAWSSTRVQGSDGYTF.

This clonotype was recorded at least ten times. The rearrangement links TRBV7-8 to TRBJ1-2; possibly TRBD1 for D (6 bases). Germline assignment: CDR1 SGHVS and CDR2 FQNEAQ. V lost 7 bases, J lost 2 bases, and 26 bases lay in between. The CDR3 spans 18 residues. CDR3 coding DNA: TGTGCCAGCAACCCATATACGATACAGGGAACCTTAAACTATGGCTACACCTTC. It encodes CASNPYTIQGTLNYGYTF. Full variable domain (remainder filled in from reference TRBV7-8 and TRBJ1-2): GAGVSQSPRYKVAKRGQDVALRCDPISGHVSLFWYQQALGQGPEFLTYFQNEAQLDKSGLPSDRFFAERPEGSVSTLKIQRTQQEDSAVYLCASNPYTIQGTLNYGYTFGSGTRLTVV.

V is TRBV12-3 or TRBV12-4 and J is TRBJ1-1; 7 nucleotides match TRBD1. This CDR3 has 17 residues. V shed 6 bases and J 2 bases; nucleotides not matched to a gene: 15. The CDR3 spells CASSSTLSTGSNTEAFF. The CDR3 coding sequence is TGTGCCAGCAGCTCCACCCTTTCGACAGGGAGCAACACTGAAGCTTTCTTT.

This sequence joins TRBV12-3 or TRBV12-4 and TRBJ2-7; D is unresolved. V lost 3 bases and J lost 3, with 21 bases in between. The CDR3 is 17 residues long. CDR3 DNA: TGTGCCAGCAGTTTTGGGTACTCTCTACTTCGGAACTACGAGCAGTACTTC. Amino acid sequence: CASSFGYSLLRNYEQYF.

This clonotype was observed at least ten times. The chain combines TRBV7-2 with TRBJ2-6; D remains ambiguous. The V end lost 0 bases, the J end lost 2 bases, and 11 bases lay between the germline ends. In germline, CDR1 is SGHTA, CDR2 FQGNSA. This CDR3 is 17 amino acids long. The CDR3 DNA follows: TGTGCCAGCAGCTTAGCTGGCGTCTCTACTGGGGCCAACGTCCTGACTTTC. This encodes CASSLAGVSTGANVLTF.

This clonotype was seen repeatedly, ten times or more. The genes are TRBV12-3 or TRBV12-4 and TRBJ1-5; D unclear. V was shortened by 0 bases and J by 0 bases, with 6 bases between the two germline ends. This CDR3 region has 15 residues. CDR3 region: CASSLARISNQPQHF. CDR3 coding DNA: TGTGCCAGCAGTTTAGCGCGTATTAGCAATCAGCCCCAGCATTTT.

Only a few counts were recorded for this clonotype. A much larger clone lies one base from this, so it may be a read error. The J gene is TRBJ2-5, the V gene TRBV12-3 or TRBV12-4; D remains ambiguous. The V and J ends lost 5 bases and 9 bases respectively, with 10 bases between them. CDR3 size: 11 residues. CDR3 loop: CASSPLDAQYF. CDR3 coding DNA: TGTGCCAGCAGTCCCCTTGATGCCCAGTACTTC.

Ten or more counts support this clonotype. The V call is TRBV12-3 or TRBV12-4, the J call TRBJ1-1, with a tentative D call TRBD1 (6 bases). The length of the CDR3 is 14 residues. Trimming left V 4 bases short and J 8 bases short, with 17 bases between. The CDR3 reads CASSWKGGAREAFF. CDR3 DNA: TGTGCCAGCAGTTGGAAGGGGGGGGCGAGGGAAGCTTTCTTT.

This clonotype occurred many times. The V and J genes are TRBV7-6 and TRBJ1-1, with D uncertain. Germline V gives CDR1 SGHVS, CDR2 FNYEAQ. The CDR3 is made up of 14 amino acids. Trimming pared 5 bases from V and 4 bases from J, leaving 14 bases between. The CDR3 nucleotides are TGTGCCAGCAGCACCATCCGGGAGACCACTGAAGCTTTCTTT. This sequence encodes CASSTIRETTEAFF.

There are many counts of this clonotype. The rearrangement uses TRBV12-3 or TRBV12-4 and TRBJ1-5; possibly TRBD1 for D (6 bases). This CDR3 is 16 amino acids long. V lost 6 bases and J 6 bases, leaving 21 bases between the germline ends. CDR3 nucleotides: TGTGCCAGCAGCCCCTCCGGGAGGGGGGACGGTCAGCCCCAGCATTTT. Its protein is CASSPSGRGDGQPQHF.